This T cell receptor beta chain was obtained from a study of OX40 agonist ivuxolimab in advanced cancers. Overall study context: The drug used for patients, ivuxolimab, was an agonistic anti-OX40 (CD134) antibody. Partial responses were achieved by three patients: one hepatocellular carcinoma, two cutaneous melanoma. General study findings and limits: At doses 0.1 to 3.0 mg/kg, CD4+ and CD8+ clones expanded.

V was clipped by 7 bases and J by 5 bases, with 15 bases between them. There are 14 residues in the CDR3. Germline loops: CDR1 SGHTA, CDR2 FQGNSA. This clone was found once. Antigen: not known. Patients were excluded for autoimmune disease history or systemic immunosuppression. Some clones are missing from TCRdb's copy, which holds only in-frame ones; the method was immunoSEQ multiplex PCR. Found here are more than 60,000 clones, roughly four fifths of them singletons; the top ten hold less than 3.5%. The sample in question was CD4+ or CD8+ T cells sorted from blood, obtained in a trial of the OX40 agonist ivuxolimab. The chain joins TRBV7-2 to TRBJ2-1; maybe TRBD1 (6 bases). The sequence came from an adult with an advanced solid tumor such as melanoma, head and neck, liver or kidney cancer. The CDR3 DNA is TGTGCCAGCACCTCCCGGAAGGGGGACAATGAGCAGTTCTTC. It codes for CASTSRKGDNEQFF.